Detailed here is one T cell receptor (beta chain). What it recognizes is unknown. The data belong to a study of neoadjuvant anti-PD-1 for oral cavity cancer. Study-level points and caveats: Pretreatment Treg/Th17 ratio correlated inversely with post-treatment tumor clonality.

Trimming pared 0 bases from V and 3 bases from J, leaving 15 bases between. The CDR3 contains 17 residues. The germline gives CDR1 ENHRY, CDR2 SYGVKD. Most PBMC samples had 480 ng input DNA in six replicates. Method: immunoSEQ multiplex PCR; TCRdb's copy keeps in-frame clones and lacks some. The sample holds some 14,000 clones, about three quarters seen once. As for time point: after neoadjuvant nivolumab, at surgical resection. Stage II-IVA oral cavity squamous cell carcinoma was new and untreated by systemic or radiation therapy. The chain is built from TRBV10-3 and TRBJ2-4, with a weak D call TRBD2 (5 bases). The receptor comes from a person aged 35-80 years with oral cavity squamous cell carcinoma. Specimen: PBMCs, collected after nivolumab (anti-PD-1) treatment. The CDR3 nucleotides are TGTGCCATCAGTGAGTCCGAGGGAGTGAGCGACAAAAACATTCAGTACTTC. As protein: CAISESEGVSDKNIQYF.